One and the same sample provided the 28 T cell receptor beta chains below, sequenced in a study of blood T cells in healthy people across ages. Together with a sample-barcoded 5' primer, a J-beta primer mix was included in a second PCR lasting roughly 6 to 12 cycles. Each CDR3 protein is one row after TCRdb ran MiXCR on the 5' RACE reads. The sample lists 800,000 or so distinct CDR3 sequences; 60% to 80% were seen once. The sequencing sample was made of blood. The receptors here all came from a man aged 25 to 45 in good health.

V and J are TRBV3-1 and TRBJ2-7, with D perhaps matching TRBD2 (5 bases). The germline V gene has CDR1 LGHDT and CDR2 YNNKEL (reference sequence). V was pared by 3 bases and J by 7 bases, with 16 bases between. The CDR3 runs to 14 residues. CDR3 bases: TGTGCCAGCAGCCAGCCGACCCACCGGGGTGAGCAGTACTTC. It codes for CASSQPTHRGEQYF.

The chain couples TRBV7-8 to TRBJ2-2; D is uncertain. Germline CDR1 SGHVS, CDR2 FQNEAQ. The V end lost 3 bases, the J end lost 8 bases, and 10 bases lay between the germline ends. The CDR3 has 13 residues. CDR3 coding DNA: TGTGCCAGCAGCTTCTTGGGGTTTGGGGAGCTGTTTTTT. Its protein is CASSFLGFGELFF.

The rearrangement uses TRBV2 and TRBJ2-1; D is ambiguous. V lost 1 base, J lost 12 bases, and 25 bases lay in between. This CDR3 has 17 residues. The V gene's germline CDR1 is SNHLY and CDR2 FYNNEI. The CDR3 loop reads CASSEEWANAGNDGQFF. In DNA, the CDR3 is TGTGCCAGCAGTGAAGAATGGGCCAATGCAGGCAATGACGGGCAGTTCTTC. The full variable domain, rest sourced from reference TRBV2 and TRBJ2-1, is EPEVTQTPSHQVTQMGQEVILRCVPISNHLYFYWYRQILGQKVEFLVSFYNNEISEKSEIFDDQFSVERPDGSNFTLKIRSTKLEDSAMYFCASSEEWANAGNDGQFFGPGTRLTVL.

As regards this clonotype: One junction end does not reproduce the germline sequence, and a read error may be involved. This sequence joins TRBV12-3 or TRBV12-4 and TRBJ2-5; D remains unclear. The CDR3 loop spans 12 amino acids. The CDR3: CAGRSIQETQYF. CDR3 DNA sequence: TGTGCCGGCAGAAGCATCCAAGAGACCCAGTACTTC.

This clonotype was counted once. The chain uses TRBV20-1 and TRBJ1-1; a weak D match, TRBD1 (5 bases). Trimming shortened V by 2 bases and J by 0 bases, and 13 bases separated the two germline ends. The CDR3 sequence is 15 residues long. The germline V gene encodes CDR1 DFQATT and CDR2 SNEGSKA (reference sequence). In DNA, the CDR3 is TGCAGTGCTAGACCCCCTGGGGGTGTGAACACTGAAGCTTTCTTT. Amino acid sequence: CSARPPGGVNTEAFF.

V is TRBV4-2 and J is TRBJ1-3; D might be TRBD1 (6 bases). Trimming cost V 0 bases and J 0 bases, with 15 bases left between them. Per germline, CDR1 LGHNA and CDR2 YNFKEQ. The CDR3 runs to 18 residues. As DNA, the CDR3 is TGTGCCAGCAGCCAAGAGGAAGGCAGGGGAGTCTCTGGAAACACCATATATTTT. It codes for CASSQEEGRGVSGNTIYF.

This clonotype has only a few counts. The rearrangement links TRBV6-4 to TRBJ2-3, with 13 positions matching TRBD2. The V segment lost 4 bases and the J segment 4 bases; nucleotides outside the gene matches: 2. Germline CDR1 and CDR2: MRHNA and SNTAGT. CDR3 length: 15 residues. CDR3 sequence (DNA): TGTGCCAGCAGTGCTACTAGCGGGGGGGCAGATACGCAGTATTTT. This encodes CASSATSGGADTQYF.

About this clonotype: Possible read error: a much larger clone is one base away. The chain employs TRBV4-2 and TRBJ2-3, with 11 bases lining up with TRBD2. From germline, CDR1 is LGHNA and CDR2 YNFKEQ. The CDR3 length is 16 residues. The CDR3 DNA follows: TGTGCCAGCAGCCAAGCTGCTAGCGGGGGGACAGATGCGCAGTATTTT. Translation: CASSQAASGGTDAQYF.

The gene calls are TRBV5-4 and TRBJ2-3; the D gene is possibly TRBD2 (5 bases). V gave up 0 bases and J gave up 0 bases, with 8 bases separating them. Germline-derived CDR1 and CDR2 are SGHNT and YYREEE (reference sequence). This CDR3 is 15 amino acids long. The CDR3 sequence is CASSLGLQSTDTQYF. In DNA, the CDR3 is TGTGCCAGCAGCTTGGGACTACAGAGCACAGATACGCAGTATTTT. The full variable domain, completed using reference TRBV5-4 and TRBJ2-3, is ETGVTQSPTHLIKTRGQQVTLRCSSQSGHNTVSWYQQALGQGPQFIFQYYREEENGRGNFPPRFSGLQFPNYSSELNVNALELDDSALYLCASSLGLQSTDTQYFGPGTRLTVL.

The chain employs TRBV29-1 and TRBJ2-7; D unresolved. The CDR3 covers 12 residues. Germline values: CDR1 SQVTM, CDR2 ANQGSEA. V was shortened by 4 bases and J by 1 base, with 8 bases between the two germline ends. The CDR3 here is CSVGITSYEQYF. The CDR3 nucleotides are TGCAGCGTTGGTATCACTTCCTACGAGCAGTACTTC.

The rearrangement uses TRBV24-1 and TRBJ2-1; 14 bases line up with TRBD2. Germline CDR1 is KGHDR and CDR2 is SFDVKD. The CDR3 totals 18 residues. V lost 4 bases and J lost 12; bases outside the gene matches: 16. CDR3 in amino acids: CATSEGTSGGTSTDTQFF. As DNA, the CDR3 is TGTGCCACCAGTGAAGGGACTAGCGGGGGTACTAGCACAGATACGCAGTTCTTC.

The chain recombines TRBV2 with TRBJ2-3, with 7 bases aligning to TRBD1. The length of the CDR3 is 14 residues. Germline CDR1 SNHLY, CDR2 FYNNEI. After removal of 7 bases from V and 4 bases from J, the junction contained 8 bases not matched to a gene. The CDR3: CASKERTGADTQYF. For the CDR3, the DNA is TGTGCCAGCAAGGAGAGGACAGGCGCAGATACGCAGTATTTT.

A single count supports this clonotype. This chain connects TRBV9 to TRBJ2-1; the D gene is possibly TRBD1 (5 bases). Germline V gene data show CDR1 as SGDLS and CDR2 as YYNGEE. The CDR3 sequence is 16 residues long. The V end lost 0 bases, the J end lost 3 bases, and 13 bases lay between the germline ends. Here the CDR3 reads CASSVGIGQGYNEQFF. In DNA form, the CDR3 reads TGTGCCAGCAGCGTAGGTATCGGGCAGGGCTACAATGAGCAGTTCTTC.

This clonotype was counted only a few times. The CDR3 DNA is TGCGCCAGCAGCCTACGGACTAGCGGGTATGATACGCAGTATTTT. This sequence encodes CASSLRTSGYDTQYF. The gene calls are TRBV4-3 and TRBJ2-3; 11 bases agree with TRBD2. The CDR3 is made up of 15 amino acids. The V gene end was trimmed by 4 bases and the J gene end by 6 bases; junction bases not matched to a gene: 6. Germline assignment: CDR1 LGHNA and CDR2 YSLEER.

This chain uses TRBV25-1 with TRBJ2-7; D is perhaps TRBD1 (6 bases). The V gene's germline CDR1 is MGHDK and CDR2 SYGVNS. The CDR3 contains 16 residues. V was cut by 5 bases and J by 3 bases, with 20 bases left in between. CDR3 protein: CASSRDTGNPSYEQYF. In DNA form, the CDR3 reads TGTGCCAGCAGTCGGGACACGGGAAATCCGAGCTACGAGCAGTACTTC.

This clonotype was counted once. The CDR3 bases are TGTGCCAGCAGTTACTCCGGGGGACACGGTGAGACCCAGTACTTC. Encoded protein: CASSYSGGHGETQYF. The V call is TRBV6-2 or TRBV6-3, the J call TRBJ2-7; the D call may be TRBD1 or TRBD2 (6 bases each). The J call is doubtful: the DNA matches TRBJ2-5 better. The germline V gene has CDR1 MNHEY and CDR2 SVGEGT. The CDR3 has 15 amino acids.

The chain combines TRBV28 with TRBJ1-3; D unresolved. Trimming took off 6 bases at V and 0 bases at J, with 9 bases between the two ends. The CDR3 runs 14 residues. In germline, CDR1 is MDHEN, CDR2 SYDVKM. CDR3: CASSDLGSGNTIYF. CDR3 in DNA: TGTGCCAGCAGCGACTTAGGCTCTGGAAACACCATATATTTT.

The gene calls are TRBV10-3 and TRBJ2-2, with D uncertain. The germline CDR1 and CDR2 sequences are ENHRY and SYGVKD. The CDR3 runs to 15 residues. V lost 3 bases, J lost 0 bases, and 8 bases lay in between. The CDR3 loop is CAISDNIANTGELFF. Written as DNA, the CDR3 is TGTGCCATCAGTGATAATATCGCGAACACCGGGGAGCTGTTTTTT.

The gene calls are TRBV6-6 and TRBJ2-7; 9 bases are a match to TRBD2. The CDR3 is 15 amino acids. After removal of 6 bases from V and 5 bases from J, the junction contained 11 bases not matched to a gene. The germline V gene has CDR1 MNHNY and CDR2 SVGAGI (reference sequence). CDR3 DNA: TGTGCCAGCAGGCCCCTCAGCGGGGGGACTAACGAGCAGTACTTC. It specifies CASRPLSGGTNEQYF.

This clonotype was seen only once. CDR3 sequence (DNA): TGCAGCGTTGAAGATAGACATTCTACTAACTATGGCTACACCTTC. This encodes CSVEDRHSTNYGYTF. This rearrangement joins TRBV29-1 to TRBJ1-2, with D unresolved. The CDR3 is 15 amino acids. V was clipped by 0 bases and J by 0 bases, with 11 bases between them. Germline V gives CDR1 SQVTM, CDR2 ANQGSEA.

The chain has TRBV5-6 and TRBJ1-6; D perhaps matches TRBD1 (6 bases). V dropped 5 bases and J dropped 11 bases, with 14 bases sitting between them. Germline-derived CDR1 and CDR2 are SGHDT and YYEEEE. This CDR3 contains 13 residues. CDR3 bases: TGTGCCAGCAGTAACAGGGTCCGGGCACCCCTCCACTTT. Amino acids: CASSNRVRAPLHF. The full variable domain, with the rest looked up from reference TRBV5-6 and TRBJ1-6, is DAGVTQSPTHLIKTRGQQVTLRCSPKSGHDTVSWYQQALGQGPQFIFQYYEEEERQRGNFPDRFSGHQFPNYSSELNVNALLLGDSALYLCASSNRVRAPLHFGNGTRLTVT.

This rearrangement joins TRBV15 to TRBJ1-1; D remains ambiguous. The CDR3 totals 14 residues. Germline values: CDR1 LNHNV, CDR2 YYDKDF (reference sequence). V gave up 3 bases and J gave up 4 bases, with 12 bases separating them. CDR3 sequence (DNA): TGTGCCACCAGCAGGCCGACACTCTTCACTGAAGCTTTCTTT. Translating it yields CATSRPTLFTEAFF.

The V call is TRBV7-3, the J call TRBJ2-1; 10 nucleotides align to TRBD2. From germline, CDR1 is SGHTA and CDR2 FQGTGA. Trimming at V came to 8 bases and at J to 7 bases, leaving 17 bases not matched to a gene. The CDR3 is made up of 17 amino acids. CDR3 in DNA: TGTGCCAGCGGCCCGCGGGAAGGACTAGCGGCCACAAATGAGCAGTTCTTC. It translates to CASGPREGLAATNEQFF.

Comments on this clonotype: A much more abundant neighbour one base away suggests this may be a read error. This sequence joins TRBV7-2 and TRBJ2-3; D could derive from TRBD1 or TRBD2 (6 bases each). This CDR3 has 13 amino acids. From germline, CDR1 is SGHTA and CDR2 FQGNSA. The CDR3 sequence: CASSSTGRDMQYF. For the CDR3, the DNA is TGTGCCAGCAGCTCAACAGGGCGGGATATGCAGTATTTT.

The V gene is TRBV9, the J gene TRBJ2-5; either TRBD1 or TRBD2 may supply D (5 bases each). The J call may be in error: the DNA end matches TRBJ2-7 better. The CDR3 covers 13 residues. Germline-derived CDR1 and CDR2 are SGDLS and YYNGEE. The CDR3 sequence: CASSVVGTGEQYF. The DNA for the CDR3 is TGTGCCAGCAGCGTGGTCGGGACGGGCGAGCAGTACTTC.

The chain links TRBV6-2 or TRBV6-3 to TRBJ2-2; the D call may be TRBD1 or TRBD2 (5 bases each). Germline lookup yields CDR1 MNHEY and CDR2 SVGEGT. Trimming left V 5 bases short and J 4 bases short, with 14 bases between. This CDR3 contains 15 residues. The CDR3 DNA follows: TGTGCCAGCAGTCCCCTCAGGGACGGCACCGGGGAGCTGTTTTTT. As protein: CASSPLRDGTGELFF.

CDR3 protein: CASSQEMAVTEAFF. The CDR3, as DNA: TGCGCCAGCAGCCAAGAGATGGCGGTCACTGAAGCTTTCTTT. The J gene is TRBJ1-1, the V gene TRBV4-3; D is unresolved. The length of the CDR3 is 14 residues. Looked up from germline, CDR1 is LGHNA and CDR2 is YSLEER. V lost 0 bases, J lost 4 bases, and 9 bases lay in between.

The chain combines TRBV5-1 with TRBJ2-7, with D tentatively TRBD2 (5 bases). V was trimmed by 3 bases and J by 7 bases, leaving 23 bases between them. The CDR3 extends over 16 amino acids. Looked up from germline, CDR1 is SGHRS and CDR2 is YFSETQ. CDR3 in amino acids: CASSSPGGFQSHEQYF. The CDR3 bases are TGCGCCAGCAGCTCCCCCGGCGGGTTCCAATCGCATGAGCAGTACTTC.